What follows describes a single T cell receptor (beta chain). No antigen is known for it. TCRdb processed the reads anew with MiXCR; each CDR3 protein has one entry. The sample has about 310,000 distinct CDR3 sequences, around a quarter seen once. V dropped 4 bases and J dropped 0 bases, with 20 bases sitting between them. CDR3 length: 18 residues. Per the germline V gene, CDR1 is SGHRS and CDR2 is YFSETQ. The entry originates in a study of T cell repertoires in cytomegalovirus infection. Whole-study context: It was the public TCR beta signatures that indicated both CMV infection and matching HLA type.

The V call is TRBV5-1, the J call TRBJ2-1; D is perhaps TRBD2 (6 bases). This sample comprised cultured PBMCs, obtained from culture after CMV antigen stimulation. The clonotype was recovered from a human donor in good health (CMV status not recorded). Some clones in this sample may be carry-over from other donors' samples. The CDR3 DNA sequence: TGCGCCAGCAGCCGGGGGTTGGGTTCCGGTAGCTCCTACAATGAGCAGTTCTTC. Amino acids: CASSRGLGSGSSYNEQFF.